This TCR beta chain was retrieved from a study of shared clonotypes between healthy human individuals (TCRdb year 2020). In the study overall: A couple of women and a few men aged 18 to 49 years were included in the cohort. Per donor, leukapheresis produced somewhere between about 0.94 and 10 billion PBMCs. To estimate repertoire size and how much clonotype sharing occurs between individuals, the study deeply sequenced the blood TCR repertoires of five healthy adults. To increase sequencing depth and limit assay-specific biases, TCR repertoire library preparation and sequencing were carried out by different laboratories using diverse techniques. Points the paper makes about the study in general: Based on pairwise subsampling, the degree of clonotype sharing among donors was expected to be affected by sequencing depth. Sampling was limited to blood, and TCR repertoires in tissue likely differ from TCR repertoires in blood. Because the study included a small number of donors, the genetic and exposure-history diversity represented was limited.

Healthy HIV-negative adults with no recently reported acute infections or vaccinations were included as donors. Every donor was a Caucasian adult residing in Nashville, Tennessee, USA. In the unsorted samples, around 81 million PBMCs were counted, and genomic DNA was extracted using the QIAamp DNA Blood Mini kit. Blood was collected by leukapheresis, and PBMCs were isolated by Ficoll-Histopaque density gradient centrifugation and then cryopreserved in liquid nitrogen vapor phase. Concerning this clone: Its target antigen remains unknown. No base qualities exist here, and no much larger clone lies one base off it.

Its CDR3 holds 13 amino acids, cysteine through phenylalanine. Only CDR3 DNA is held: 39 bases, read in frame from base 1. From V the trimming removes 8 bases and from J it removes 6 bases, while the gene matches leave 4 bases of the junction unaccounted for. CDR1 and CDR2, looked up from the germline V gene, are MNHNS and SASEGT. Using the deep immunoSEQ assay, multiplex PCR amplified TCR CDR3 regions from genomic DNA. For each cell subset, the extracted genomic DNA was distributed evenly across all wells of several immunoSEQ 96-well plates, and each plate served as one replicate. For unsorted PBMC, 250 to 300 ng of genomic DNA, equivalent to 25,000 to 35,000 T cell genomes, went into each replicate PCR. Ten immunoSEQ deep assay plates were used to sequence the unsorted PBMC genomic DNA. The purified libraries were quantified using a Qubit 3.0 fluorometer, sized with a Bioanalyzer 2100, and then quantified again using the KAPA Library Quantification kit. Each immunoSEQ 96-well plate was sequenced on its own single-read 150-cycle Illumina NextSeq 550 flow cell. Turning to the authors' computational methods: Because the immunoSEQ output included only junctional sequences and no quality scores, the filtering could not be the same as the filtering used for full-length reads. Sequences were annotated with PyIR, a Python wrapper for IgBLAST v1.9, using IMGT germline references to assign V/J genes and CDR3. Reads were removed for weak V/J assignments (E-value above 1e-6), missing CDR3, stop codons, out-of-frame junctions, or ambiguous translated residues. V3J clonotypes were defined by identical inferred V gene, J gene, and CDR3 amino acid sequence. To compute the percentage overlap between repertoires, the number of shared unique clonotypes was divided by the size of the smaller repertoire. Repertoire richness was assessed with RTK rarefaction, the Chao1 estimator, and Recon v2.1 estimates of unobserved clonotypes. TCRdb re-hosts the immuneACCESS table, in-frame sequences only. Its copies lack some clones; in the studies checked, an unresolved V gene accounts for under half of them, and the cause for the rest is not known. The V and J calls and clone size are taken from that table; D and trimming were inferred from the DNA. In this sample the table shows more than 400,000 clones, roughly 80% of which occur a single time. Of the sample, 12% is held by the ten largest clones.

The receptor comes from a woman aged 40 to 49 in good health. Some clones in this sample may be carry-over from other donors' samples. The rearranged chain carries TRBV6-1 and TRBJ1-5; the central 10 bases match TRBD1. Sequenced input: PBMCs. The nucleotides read TGTGCCAGCGTTTGGACAGGGGGTCAGCCCCAGCATTTT. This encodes CASVWTGGQPQHF.